Sequencing of this TCR beta chain was carried out in a study of radiotherapy plus CTLA-4 blockade in lung cancer (dated by TCRdb to 2016 to 2018). About the study as a whole: Among enrolled patients, roughly 20% had an objective response and 31% reached disease control. The study at large found these results: Increased serum interferon-beta after radiation, together with early dynamic changes in blood T cell clones, were reported to be the strongest predictors of response. TCR clones derived from tumors expanded in peripheral blood after treatment with radiotherapy and ipilimumab.

Concerning this clone: What antigen it recognizes has not been identified. No base quality values were provided; no much bigger clone lies one nucleotide off.

The library was generated by the immunoSEQ multiplex PCR assay. The immuneACCESS repertoire file appears here via TCRdb, limited to in-frame rearrangements. These files lack a portion of the clones; in checked studies, under half of the deficit traces to unresolved V genes, and the cause of the others is not known. This sample has roughly 60,000 clones in its table, and roughly four fifths of those were observed once. The biggest ten clones account for about 3% of the sample. The study evaluated CTLA-4 blockade (ipilimumab) given together with focal radiation therapy in patients who had chemo-refractory metastatic non-small-cell lung cancer. Looking up the germline V gene yields CDR1 SQVTM and CDR2 ANQGSEA. Its CDR3 holds 10 amino acids, cysteine through phenylalanine. The CDR3 DNA has 30 bases and is translated from base 1. V is shortened by 3 bases, J by 15 bases, and the region joining them spans 12 bases.

The specimen was peripheral blood, collected from a patient treated with radiotherapy plus ipilimumab. The rearrangement combines TRBV29-1 with TRBJ2-1; the D gene remains uncertain. This receptor was identified in a human donor with non-small cell lung cancer who had a complete response to radiotherapy plus ipilimumab. The encoded CDR3 is CSVEAAGRFF. The sequence in DNA is TGCAGCGTTGAGGCGGCCGGCCGGTTCTTC.